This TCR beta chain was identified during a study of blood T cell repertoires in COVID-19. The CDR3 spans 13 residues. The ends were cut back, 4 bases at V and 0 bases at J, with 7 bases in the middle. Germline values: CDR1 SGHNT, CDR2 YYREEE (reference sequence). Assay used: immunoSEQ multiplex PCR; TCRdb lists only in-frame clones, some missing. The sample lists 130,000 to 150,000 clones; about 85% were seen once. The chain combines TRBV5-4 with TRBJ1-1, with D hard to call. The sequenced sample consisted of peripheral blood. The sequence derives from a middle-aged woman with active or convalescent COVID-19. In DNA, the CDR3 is TGTGCCAGCAGCCCTGAGCTGAACACTGAAGCTTTCTTT. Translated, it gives CASSPELNTEAFF.